The rows below give T cell receptor beta chains drawn from one sample of a study of blood T cell repertoires in COVID-19. Clones were sequenced by immunoSEQ multiplex PCR, and TCRdb holds only the in-frame ones, with some missing. Here the sample spans more than 150,000 clones, roughly three quarters being singletons. The sample taken for sequencing was PBMCs or T cells enriched from blood (not recorded which). Every receptor here comes from a man between 60 and 75 years old who had been exposed to COVID-19. Both conserved end residues are part of each CDR3. Fields, in order: V gene, D gene, J gene, clone size, CDR3 DNA, CDR3 protein. The D gene is left open where the match is weak. For some rows the clone size is stated as once, few or many, or as a class when expanded; others skip it.

TRBV10-3	NA	TRBJ1-1	NA	TGTGCCATCAGTGGGCTATCGGAGGCTGAAGCTTTCTTT	CAISGLSEAEAFF
TRBV7-3	NA	TRBJ1-1	NA	TGTGCCAGCAGCCAGGGACACATGAACACTGAAGCTTTCTTT	CASSQGHMNTEAFF
TRBV7-2	TRBD2	TRBJ2-3	NA	TGTGCCAGCAGCCCCATCACATACGGAGCGGGAGCCACAGATACGCAGTATTTT	CASSPITYGAGATDTQYF
TRBV27	NA	TRBJ1-5	NA	TGTGCCAGCAGGGTGACAAGCAATCAGCCCCAGCATTTT	CASRVTSNQPQHF
TRBV9	NA	TRBJ2-7	NA	TGTGCCAGCAGCTCGTCCTCCTCCTACGAGCAGTACTTC	CASSSSSSYEQYF
TRBV6-2/TRBV6-3	NA	TRBJ1-1	NA	TGTGCCAGCAGTTATGTTCTGCGGGGGCAGCTTGAGCGTAAAGCTTTCTTT	CASSYVLRGQLERKAFF
TRBV7-8	TRBD1	TRBJ1-2	NA	TGTGCCAGCAGCTTAGGCGGGACAGACAACTATGGCTACACCTTC	CASSLGGTDNYGYTF
TRBV19	TRBD2	TRBJ2-2	few	TGTGCCAGTAGGGGGACTAGCGGGAGCTCCGGGGAGCTGTTTTTT	CASRGTSGSSGELFF
TRBV9	NA	TRBJ1-1	NA	TGTGCCAGCAGCGTAGCTACGATCGGCACTGAAGCTTTCTTT	CASSVATIGTEAFF
TRBV3-1/TRBV3-2	NA	TRBJ1-5	NA	TGTGCCAGCAGCCATGGAGTTATCGGCAATCAGCCCCAGCATTTT	CASSHGVIGNQPQHF
TRBV5-6	NA	TRBJ2-1	NA	TGTGCCAGCAGCTGGAGGGTGCCTAATGAGCAGTTCTTC	CASSWRVPNEQFF
TRBV9	TRBD2	TRBJ2-1	NA	TGTGCCAGCAGCGTTAGACTAGCCGCTGAGCAGTTCTTC	CASSVRLAAEQFF
TRBV27	NA	TRBJ1-2	few	TGTGCCAGCAGTCGTGACAGCCTCTATGGCTACACCTTC	CASSRDSLYGYTF
TRBV6-1	TRBD2	TRBJ2-1	NA	TGTGCCAGCAGTGAGTCCATCGGGAGGGCAACCTACAATGAGCAGTTCTTC	CASSESIGRATYNEQFF
TRBV19	TRBD2	TRBJ2-1	NA	TGTGCCAGTAGTATTAGACTAGCGGGCTACAATGAGCAGTTCTTC	CASSIRLAGYNEQFF
TRBV27	TRBD2	TRBJ2-2	NA	TGTGCCAGCAGTTTATCGGCCCTGGGCGGGAGTTCGACCGGGGAGCTGTTTTTT	CASSLSALGGSSTGELFF
TRBV2	TRBD1	TRBJ1-5	NA	TGTGCCAGCAGGGTGGACAGGGTGGGCAATCAGCCCCAGCATTTT	CASRVDRVGNQPQHF
TRBV9	NA	TRBJ2-2	NA	TGTGCCAGCTCTCGGGACATGAACACCGGGGAGCTGTTTTTT	CASSRDMNTGELFF
TRBV18	NA	TRBJ2-3	NA	TGTGCCAGCTCACCGGGCGCAGCTAGCACAGATACGCAGTATTTT	CASSPGAASTDTQYF
TRBV5-6	TRBD1	TRBJ1-1	NA	TGTGCCAGCAGCAGGACAGGGTTTGAAGCTTTCTTT	CASSRTGFEAFF
TRBV6-1	NA	TRBJ1-1	NA	TGTGCCAGCAGTGAAGCGCAGGGGAGTGAAGCTTTCTTT	CASSEAQGSEAFF
TRBV29-1	TRBD1	TRBJ1-1	NA	TGCAGCGTTTCATGGACAGGACCGAACACTGAAGCTTTCTTT	CSVSWTGPNTEAFF
TRBV20-1	TRBD1	TRBJ1-5	NA	TGCAGTGCTAGTCTTAGACAGGGGTATCAGCCCCAGCATTTT	CSASLRQGYQPQHF
TRBV7-8	TRBD2	TRBJ2-1	NA	TGTGCCAGCAGCTTACTAACTAGCGGGAGGGTGGCGTCCTACAATGAGCAGTTCTTC	CASSLLTSGRVASYNEQFF
TRBV10-3	TRBD2	TRBJ2-7	NA	TGTGCCATCAGTCGGGGGGGGGCCGAGCAGTACTTC	CAISRGGAEQYF
TRBV5-4	NA	TRBJ2-7	NA	TGTGCCAGCAGCCCCCGTGGGCCTACCTACGAGCAGTACTTC	CASSPRGPTYEQYF
TRBV6-2/TRBV6-3	TRBD1	TRBJ1-2	NA	TGTGCCAGCAGTGTGACAGGGGACTATGGCTACACCTTC	CASSVTGDYGYTF
TRBV6-1	NA	TRBJ1-2	NA	TGTGCCAGCAGTGAGAACAGGGTCTATGGCTACACCTTC	CASSENRVYGYTF
TRBV18	TRBD2	TRBJ2-3	NA	TGTGCCAGCTCACGACCAGCGGGAGGGCCGACGTTTAGCGCAGATACGCAGTATTTT	CASSRPAGGPTFSADTQYF
TRBV5-5	TRBD1	TRBJ2-3	NA	TGTGCCAGCAGCTTAACGGGACAGTCTAGCACAGATACGCAGTATTTT	CASSLTGQSSTDTQYF
TRBV5-1	NA	TRBJ2-5	NA	TGCGCCAGCAGCCCGTTGGGGCTTGGGGAGACCCAGTACTTC	CASSPLGLGETQYF
TRBV10-2	TRBD2	TRBJ2-7	NA	TGCGCCAGCAGTGATCGGCGGGGGACCTACGAGCAGTACTTC	CASSDRRGTYEQYF
TRBV28	TRBD2	TRBJ2-2	few	TGTGCCAGCAGTGAGGGTCCGCGGGGGGAAAACACCGGGGAGCTGTTTTTT	CASSEGPRGENTGELFF
TRBV19	NA	TRBJ1-6	NA	TGTGCCAGTAGTTTCCAGAAAGGGGGTTCTTCACCCCTCCACTTT	CASSFQKGGSSPLHF
TRBV24-1	TRBD1	TRBJ2-7	NA	TGTGCCACCAGTGATTTGCGATCCCCTACAGGGGAAGGCGAGCAGTACTTC	CATSDLRSPTGEGEQYF
TRBV29-1	TRBD1	TRBJ1-2	once	TGCAGCGACCAAGAGGGGGCGCGTGGCTACACCTTC	CSDQEGARGYTF
TRBV11-2	TRBD2	TRBJ2-5	NA	TGTGCCAGCAGCTTAGACCGACTAGCGGGAGATACAGAGACCCAGTACTTC	CASSLDRLAGDTETQYF
TRBV5-1	TRBD2	TRBJ2-2	NA	TGCGCCAGCAGCCCGGGACTAGCGACCGGGGAGCTGTTTTTT	CASSPGLATGELFF
TRBV11-2	TRBD1	TRBJ1-2	few	TGTGCCAGCAGCAGGGACAGGTTGAACTATGGCTACACCTTC	CASSRDRLNYGYTF
TRBV9	TRBD2	TRBJ2-3	NA	TGTGCCAGCAGCCCAGAGGCTAGCGGGAGGGATACGCAGTATTTT	CASSPEASGRDTQYF